The present T cell receptor beta chain was sequenced within a study of blood T cell repertoires in COVID-19. About the research overall: Material from acute and convalescent COVID-19 was sourced from the United States, Italy and Spain. PBMCs, B-cell-depleted T cells, or T cells were the source of the cDNA or gDNA that made up the material.

In the original analysis: The authors estimated nucleated cell counts from reference gene primer amplification. Assay: immunoSEQ multiplex PCR; the TCRdb copy retains only in-frame clones and omits some. V, J and clone size are those of that table, while D and trimming were read from the DNA. The sample yields approximately 270,000 clones, approximately 85% seen once. This TCR was recovered from a woman in her sixties or seventies with acute or convalescent COVID-19. The sequencing sample was made of peripheral blood.

In DNA, the CDR3 is TGTGCCAGCTCCCTCGCGGGACGCACAGATACGCAGTATTTT. Translated: CASSLAGRTDTQYF. The chain has TRBV18 and TRBJ2-3; D may be TRBD2 (6 bases). The CDR3 totals 14 residues. The ends were cut back, 6 bases at V and 1 base at J, with 11 bases in the middle. Germline CDR1 is KGHSH and CDR2 is LQKENI. Full variable domain (remainder filled in from reference TRBV18 and TRBJ2-3): NAGVMQNPRHLVRRRGQEARLRCSPMKGHSHVYWYRQLPEEGLKFMVYLQKENIIDESGMPKERFSAEFPKEGPSILRIQQVVRGDSAAYFCASSLAGRTDTQYFGPGTRLTVL.